A selection of T cell receptor beta chains follows, all from one sample in a study of T cells in Graves' hyperthyroidism and ophthalmopathy. Via MiXCR, TCRdb re-called the multiplex PCR reads, giving one row per CDR3 protein. This sample has 350,000 to 400,000 distinct CDR3 sequences, with over 15% found just once. The sample consisted of blood. The receptor set was obtained from a woman aged 18 to 35 with Graves' hyperthyroidism. Both conserved end residues are part of each CDR3. A D gene is named only where the DNA matches it firmly. The size field is filled for only some rows; it gives once, few, many or a size class.

abundance	d_gene	v_gene	j_gene	len	CDR3nt	CDR3aa
many	.	TRBV27	TRBJ1-2	14	TGTGCCAGCAGTTCGGGCAGGGGTGACTATGGCTACACCTTC	CASSSGRGDYGYTF
many	.	TRBV6-1	TRBJ2-5	12	TGTGCCAGCAGTGATTTTCTGGAGACCCAGTACTTC	CASSDFLETQYF
many	.	TRBV7-2	TRBJ1-1	14	TGTGCCAGCAGCTTATGGGGAGAGGTGACTGAAGCTTTCTTT	CASSLWGEVTEAFF
many	TRBD2	TRBV28	TRBJ2-5	15	TGTGCCAGCAGTCCGTTAGCGGGGGCCCAAGAGACCCAGTACTTC	CASSPLAGAQETQYF
.	TRBD2	TRBV6-1	TRBJ2-7	16	TGTGCCAGCAGTGCGCCGTCTAGCGGGCTCACCTACGAGCAGTACTTC	CASSAPSSGLTYEQYF
many	TRBD1	TRBV6-2/TRBV6-3	TRBJ2-7	15	TGTGCCAGCAGCCTTGAGACAGGGACACCGTACGAGCAGTACTTC	CASSLETGTPYEQYF
many	.	TRBV2	TRBJ2-7	13	TGTGCCAACAAACAGGAGCAACCGGGCGAGCAGTACTTC	CANKQEQPGEQYF
many	.	TRBV12-3/TRBV12-4	TRBJ2-2	16	TGTGCCAGCAGTTTAATAACAATAGGAGACACCGGGGAGCTGTTTTTT	CASSLITIGDTGELFF
many	.	TRBV6-1	TRBJ1-5	16	TGTGCCAGCAGTGAAAAGGCGGCAGGGCCCAATCAGCCCCAGCATTTT	CASSEKAAGPNQPQHF
many	.	TRBV4-1	TRBJ2-7	12	TGCGCCAGCAGCCAAGTGGCGGCGCCGCAGTACTTC	CASSQVAAPQYF
many	.	TRBV12-3/TRBV12-4	TRBJ1-1	12	TGTGCCAGCAGTGCGGGACCCGAGCTGTTGTTGTTT	CASSAGPELLLF
many	.	TRBV12-3/TRBV12-4	TRBJ2-4	17	TGTGCCAGCAGTTTCGGGCAGGTCGTACGCCCCAAAAACATTAAGTACTTC	CASSFGQVVRPKNIKYF
many	TRBD2	TRBV5-1	TRBJ2-3	15	TGCGCCAGCAGCGTGACTAGCGGGGGGGGCGATACGCAGTATTTT	CASSVTSGGGDTQYF
many	.	TRBV30	TRBJ2-7	12	TGTGCCTGGAGTGACAGGCTAGACGAGCAGTACTTC	CAWSDRLDEQYF
many	.	TRBV20-1	TRBJ1-5	12	TGCAGTGCTCAGGACAGCAATCAGCCCCAGCATTTT	CSAQDSNQPQHF